This T cell receptor beta chain originates from a study of regulatory T cells in long-lasting Graves disease. Described time point: newly diagnosed GD, antithyroid drugs for less than 3 months. RNA from PBMCs was the source of the TCR library. Graves' disease diagnosis relied on American Thyroid Association guidelines. This clonotype has ten or more counts. The junction had 4 bases not matched to a gene; V was cut back by 4 bases and J by 0 bases. CDR3 length: 15 residues. Germline CDR1 and CDR2: SGHTA and FQGNSA. Assembly of TCR beta libraries relied on iRepertoire HTBI primers together with Arm-PCR of CDR3 regions. MiXCR, run by TCRdb on the multiplex PCR reads, gives a single entry per CDR3 protein. The sample comprises about 420,000 distinct CDR3 sequences, about 17% of which are singletons, and around 23% rests with the top ten. This sample was shared with a second study, whose subject was T cells in Graves' hyperthyroidism and ophthalmopathy. Per that study: Appearing also in blood were most of the thyroid clonotypes expanded above 0.001.

This receptor was obtained from a woman in her late teens or twenties with Graves disease. Sample: peripheral blood mononuclear cells (PBMCs), taken at new diagnosis, from a patient treated with antithyroid drugs. The chain has TRBV7-2 and TRBJ2-5, with TRBD2 matching 8 bases. DNA for the CDR3: TGTGCCAGCAGCTCACTAGCGGACCACCAAGAGACCCAGTACTTC. Its protein is CASSSLADHQETQYF.